The present T cell receptor (beta chain) was sequenced within a study of cytomegalovirus exposure and HLA in healthy donors. Both 60 Vbeta primers and 13 Jbeta primers went into the PCR. Clones were sequenced by immunoSEQ multiplex PCR, and TCRdb holds only the in-frame ones, with some missing. The sample contains 220,000 or so clones, approximately 68% of which appear only once. CDR3 length: 14 amino acids. With 5 bases clipped from V and 5 bases from J, the junction kept 6 bases outside the gene matches. CDR1 and CDR2 from the germline V gene are MNHNS and SASEGT. Findings and caveats of the study: Across donors, most TCRs were seen rarely, yet some public ones were widespread.

In its sample, this clone was seen a few times. The target antigen is unknown. The chain recombines TRBV6-1 with TRBJ2-7; 10 bases are shared with TRBD1. This TCR derives from a woman younger than 45 in good health and CMV-seronegative. Input material: PBMCs. The CDR3 sequence is CASSIRQGANEQYF. CDR3 bases: TGTGCCAGCAGTATACGACAGGGGGCAAACGAGCAGTACTTC.